This T cell receptor beta chain stems from a study of blood T cell repertoires in COVID-19. Study in general: Samples representing acute and convalescent COVID-19 were sourced from the United States, Italy and Spain. The analysed material was cDNA or gDNA that came from T cells, B-cell-depleted T cells, or PBMCs.

Per the original data handling: Amplification with reference gene primers provided the estimates of nucleated cell counts. Measured with immunoSEQ multiplex PCR; TCRdb has only the in-frame clones, and not every one. That table gives V, J and clone size, and the DNA gave D and trimming. The table includes about 200,000 clones, about 79% detected once. This CDR3 has 16 residues. V shed 2 bases and J 2 bases; nucleotides not matched to a gene: 8. Germline CDR1 GTSNPN, CDR2 SVGIG (reference sequence). The rearrangement joins TRBV30 to TRBJ2-3; 9 nucleotides agree with TRBD1. The origin of this receptor is a human donor in a cohort sampled during active COVID-19. Sequencing was done on a sample of peripheral blood. CDR3 DNA sequence: TGTGCCTGGAGTATAGGACAGGGGCAGGTCACAGATACGCAGTATTTT. Amino acid sequence: CAWSIGQGQVTDTQYF. Full variable domain (missing parts from reference TRBV30 and TRBJ2-3): SQTIHQWPATLVQPVGSPLSLECTVEGTSNPNLYWYRQAAGRGLQLLFYSVGIGQISSEVPQNLSASRPQDRQFILSSKKLLLSDSGFYLCAWSIGQGQVTDTQYFGPGTRLTVL.